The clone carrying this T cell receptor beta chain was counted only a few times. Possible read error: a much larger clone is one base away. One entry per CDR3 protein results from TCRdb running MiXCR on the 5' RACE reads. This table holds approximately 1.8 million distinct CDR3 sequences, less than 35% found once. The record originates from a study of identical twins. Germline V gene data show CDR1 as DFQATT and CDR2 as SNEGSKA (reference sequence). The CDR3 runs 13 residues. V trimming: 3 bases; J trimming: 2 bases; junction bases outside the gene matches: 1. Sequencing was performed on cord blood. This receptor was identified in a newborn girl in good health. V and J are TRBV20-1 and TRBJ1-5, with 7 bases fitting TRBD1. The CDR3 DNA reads TGCAGTGCTAGCACAGGGGGCAATCAGCCCCAGCATTTT. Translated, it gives CSASTGGNQPQHF.